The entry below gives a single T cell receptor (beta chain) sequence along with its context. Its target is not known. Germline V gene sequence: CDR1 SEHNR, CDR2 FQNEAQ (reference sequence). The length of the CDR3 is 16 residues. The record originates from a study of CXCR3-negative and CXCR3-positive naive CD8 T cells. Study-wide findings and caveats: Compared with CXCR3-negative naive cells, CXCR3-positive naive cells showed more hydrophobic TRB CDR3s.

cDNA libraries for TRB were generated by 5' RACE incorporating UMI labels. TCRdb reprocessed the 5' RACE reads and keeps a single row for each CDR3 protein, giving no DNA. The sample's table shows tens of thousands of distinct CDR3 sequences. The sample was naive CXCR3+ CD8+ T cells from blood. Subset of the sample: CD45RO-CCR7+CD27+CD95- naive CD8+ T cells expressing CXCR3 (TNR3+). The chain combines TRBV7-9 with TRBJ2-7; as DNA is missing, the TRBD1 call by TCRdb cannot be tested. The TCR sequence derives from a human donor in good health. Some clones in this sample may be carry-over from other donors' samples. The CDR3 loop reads CASSSTRQAHSYEQYF.